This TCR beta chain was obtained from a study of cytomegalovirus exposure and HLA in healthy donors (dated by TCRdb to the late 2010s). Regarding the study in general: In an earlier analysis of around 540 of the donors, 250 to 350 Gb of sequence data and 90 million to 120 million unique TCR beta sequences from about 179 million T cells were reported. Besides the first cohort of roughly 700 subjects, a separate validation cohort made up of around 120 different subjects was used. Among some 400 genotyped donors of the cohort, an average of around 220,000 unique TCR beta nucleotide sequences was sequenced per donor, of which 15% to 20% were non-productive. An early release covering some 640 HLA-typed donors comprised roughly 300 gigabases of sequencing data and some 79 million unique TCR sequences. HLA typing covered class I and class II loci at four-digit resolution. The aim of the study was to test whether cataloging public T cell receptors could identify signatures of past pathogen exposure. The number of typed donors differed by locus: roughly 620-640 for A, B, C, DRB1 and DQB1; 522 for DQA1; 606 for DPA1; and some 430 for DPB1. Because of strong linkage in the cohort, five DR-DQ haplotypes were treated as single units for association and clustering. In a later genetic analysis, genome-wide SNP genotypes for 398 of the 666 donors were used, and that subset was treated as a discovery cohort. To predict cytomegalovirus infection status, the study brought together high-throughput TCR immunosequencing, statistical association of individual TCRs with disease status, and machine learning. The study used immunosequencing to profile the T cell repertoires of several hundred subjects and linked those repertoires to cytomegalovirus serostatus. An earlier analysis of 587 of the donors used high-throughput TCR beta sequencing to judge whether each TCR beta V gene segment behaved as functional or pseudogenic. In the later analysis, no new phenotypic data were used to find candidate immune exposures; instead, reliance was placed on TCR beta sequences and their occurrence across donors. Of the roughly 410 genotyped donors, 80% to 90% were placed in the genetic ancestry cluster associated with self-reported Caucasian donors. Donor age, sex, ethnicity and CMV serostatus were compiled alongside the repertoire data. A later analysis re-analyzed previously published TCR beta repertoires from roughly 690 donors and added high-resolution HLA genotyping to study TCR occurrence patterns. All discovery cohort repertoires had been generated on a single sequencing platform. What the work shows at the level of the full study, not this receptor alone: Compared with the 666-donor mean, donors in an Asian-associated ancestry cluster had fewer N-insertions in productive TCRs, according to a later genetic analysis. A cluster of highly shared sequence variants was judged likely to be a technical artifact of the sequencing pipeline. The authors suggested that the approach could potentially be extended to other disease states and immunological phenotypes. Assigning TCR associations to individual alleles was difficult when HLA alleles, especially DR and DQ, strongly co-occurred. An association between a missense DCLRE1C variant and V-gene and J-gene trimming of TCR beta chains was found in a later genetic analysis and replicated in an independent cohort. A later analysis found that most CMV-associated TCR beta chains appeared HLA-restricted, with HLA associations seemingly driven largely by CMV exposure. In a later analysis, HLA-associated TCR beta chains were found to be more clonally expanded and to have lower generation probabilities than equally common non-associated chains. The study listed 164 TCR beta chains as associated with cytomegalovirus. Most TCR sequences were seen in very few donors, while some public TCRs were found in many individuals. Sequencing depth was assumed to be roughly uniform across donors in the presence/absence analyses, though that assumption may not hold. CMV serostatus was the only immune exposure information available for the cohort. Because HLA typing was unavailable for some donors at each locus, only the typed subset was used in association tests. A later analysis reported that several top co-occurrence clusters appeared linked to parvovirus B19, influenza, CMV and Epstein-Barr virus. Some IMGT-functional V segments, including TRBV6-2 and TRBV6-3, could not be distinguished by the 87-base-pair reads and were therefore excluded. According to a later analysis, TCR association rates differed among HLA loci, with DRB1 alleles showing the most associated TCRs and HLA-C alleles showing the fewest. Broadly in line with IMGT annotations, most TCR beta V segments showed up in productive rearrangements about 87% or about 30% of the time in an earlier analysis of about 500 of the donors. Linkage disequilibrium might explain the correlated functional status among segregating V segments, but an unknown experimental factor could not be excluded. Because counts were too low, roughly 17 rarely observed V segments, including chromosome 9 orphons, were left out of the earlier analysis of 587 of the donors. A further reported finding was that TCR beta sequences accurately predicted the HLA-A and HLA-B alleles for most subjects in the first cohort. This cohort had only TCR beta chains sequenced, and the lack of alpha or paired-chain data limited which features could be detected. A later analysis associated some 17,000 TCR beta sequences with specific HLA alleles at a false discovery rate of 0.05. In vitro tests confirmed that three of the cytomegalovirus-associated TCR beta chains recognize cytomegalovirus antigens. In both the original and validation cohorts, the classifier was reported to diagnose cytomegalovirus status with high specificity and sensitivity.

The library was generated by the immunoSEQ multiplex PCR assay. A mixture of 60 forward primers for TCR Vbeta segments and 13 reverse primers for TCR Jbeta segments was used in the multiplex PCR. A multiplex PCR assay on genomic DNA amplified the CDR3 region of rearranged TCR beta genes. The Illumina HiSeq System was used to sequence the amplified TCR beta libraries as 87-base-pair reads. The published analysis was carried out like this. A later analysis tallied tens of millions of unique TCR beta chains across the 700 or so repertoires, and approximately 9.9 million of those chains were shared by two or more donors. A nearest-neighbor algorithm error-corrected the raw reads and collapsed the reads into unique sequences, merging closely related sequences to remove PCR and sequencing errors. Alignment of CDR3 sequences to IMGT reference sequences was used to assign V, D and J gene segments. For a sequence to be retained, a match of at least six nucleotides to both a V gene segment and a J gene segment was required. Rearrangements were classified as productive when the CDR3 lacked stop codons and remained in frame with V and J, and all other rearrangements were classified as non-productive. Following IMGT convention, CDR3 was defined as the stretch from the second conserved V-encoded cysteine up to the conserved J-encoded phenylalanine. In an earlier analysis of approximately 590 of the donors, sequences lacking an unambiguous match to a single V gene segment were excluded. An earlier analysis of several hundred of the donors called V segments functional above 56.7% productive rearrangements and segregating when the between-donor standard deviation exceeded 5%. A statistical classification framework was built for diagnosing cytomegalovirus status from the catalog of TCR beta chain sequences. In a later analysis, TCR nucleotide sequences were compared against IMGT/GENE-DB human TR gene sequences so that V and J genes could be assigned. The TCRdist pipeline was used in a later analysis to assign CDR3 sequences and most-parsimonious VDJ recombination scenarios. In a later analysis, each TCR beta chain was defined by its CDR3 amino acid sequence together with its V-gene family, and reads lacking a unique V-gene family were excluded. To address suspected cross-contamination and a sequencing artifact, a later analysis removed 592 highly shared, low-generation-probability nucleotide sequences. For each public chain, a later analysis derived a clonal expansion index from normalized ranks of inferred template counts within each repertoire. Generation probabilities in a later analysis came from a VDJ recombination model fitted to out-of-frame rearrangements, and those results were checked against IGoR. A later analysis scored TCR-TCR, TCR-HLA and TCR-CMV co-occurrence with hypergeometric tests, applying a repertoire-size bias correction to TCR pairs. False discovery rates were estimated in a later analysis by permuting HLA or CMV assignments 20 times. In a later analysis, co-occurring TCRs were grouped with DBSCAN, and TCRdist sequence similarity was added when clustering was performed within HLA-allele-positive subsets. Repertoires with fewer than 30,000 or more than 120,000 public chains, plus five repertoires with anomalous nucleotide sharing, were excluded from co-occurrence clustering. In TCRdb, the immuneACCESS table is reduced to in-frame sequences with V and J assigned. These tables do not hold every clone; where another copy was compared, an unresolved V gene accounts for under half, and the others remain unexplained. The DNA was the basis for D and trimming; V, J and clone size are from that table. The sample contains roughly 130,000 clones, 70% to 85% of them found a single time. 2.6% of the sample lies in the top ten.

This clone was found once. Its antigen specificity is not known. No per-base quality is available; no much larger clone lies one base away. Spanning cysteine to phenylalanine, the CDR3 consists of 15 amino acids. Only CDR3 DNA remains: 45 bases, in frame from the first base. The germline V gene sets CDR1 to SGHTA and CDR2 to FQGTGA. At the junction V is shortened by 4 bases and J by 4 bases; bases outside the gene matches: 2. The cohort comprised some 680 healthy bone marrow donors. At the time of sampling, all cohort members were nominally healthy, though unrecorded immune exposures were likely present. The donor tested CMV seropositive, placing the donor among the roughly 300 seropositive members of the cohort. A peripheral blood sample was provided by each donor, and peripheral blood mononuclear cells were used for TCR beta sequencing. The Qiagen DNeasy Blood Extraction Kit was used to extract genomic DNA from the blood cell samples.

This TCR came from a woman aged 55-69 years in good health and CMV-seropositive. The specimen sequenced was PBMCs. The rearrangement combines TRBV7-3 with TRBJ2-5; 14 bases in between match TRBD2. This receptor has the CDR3 CASSSTSGGGETQYF. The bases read TGTGCCAGCAGCTCGACTAGCGGGGGGGGAGAGACCCAGTACTTC.